This T cell receptor beta chain is drawn from a study of OX40 agonist ivuxolimab in advanced cancers. The repertoire was sequenced with immunoSEQ multiplex PCR; TCRdb's copy has only in-frame clones and lacks some. The repertoire holds about 58,000 clones, with about nine tenths as singletons. The TCR sequence derives from an adult with an advanced solid tumor such as melanoma, head and neck, liver or kidney cancer. This sample comprised CD4+ or CD8+ T cells sorted from blood, obtained in a trial of the OX40 agonist ivuxolimab.

The chain's CDR3 is CASSLGVGLADTQYF. The CDR3 DNA sequence: TGTGCCAGCAGCTTAGGAGTGGGGCTCGCAGATACGCAGTATTTT. This chain links TRBV7-2 with TRBJ2-3; TRBD1 is a possible D gene (5 bases). The CDR3 consists of 15 residues. Trimming cost V 1 base and J 4 bases, with 12 bases left between them. CDR1 is SGHTA, CDR2 FQGNSA, per germline.